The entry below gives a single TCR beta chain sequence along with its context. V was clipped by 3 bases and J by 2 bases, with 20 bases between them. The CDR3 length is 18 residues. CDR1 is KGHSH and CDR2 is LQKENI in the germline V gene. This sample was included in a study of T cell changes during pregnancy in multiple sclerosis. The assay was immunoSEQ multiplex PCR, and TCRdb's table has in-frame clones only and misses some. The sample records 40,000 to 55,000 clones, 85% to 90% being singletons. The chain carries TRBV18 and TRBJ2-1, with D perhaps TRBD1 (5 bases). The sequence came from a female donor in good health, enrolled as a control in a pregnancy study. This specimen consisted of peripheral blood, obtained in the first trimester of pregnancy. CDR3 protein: CASSPAYGGGRAYNEQFF. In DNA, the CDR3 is TGTGCCAGCTCACCGGCATACGGTGGTGGCAGGGCCTACAATGAGCAGTTCTTC.